Below, one T cell receptor (beta chain) is given with its context. Primers for the PCR totalled 60 Vbeta and 13 Jbeta. The data were produced by immunoSEQ multiplex PCR, yet TCRdb's version contains in-frame clones alone and is incomplete. The sample yields about 120,000 clones, roughly four fifths seen once. V lost 8 bases and J 11 bases, leaving 16 bases between the germline ends. In germline, CDR1 is LNHDA, CDR2 SQIVND (reference sequence). The CDR3 has 12 residues. The data belong to a study of cytomegalovirus exposure and HLA in healthy donors. The chain joins TRBV19 to TRBJ1-5; D is ambiguous. This TCR was sampled from a male donor in good health and CMV-seropositive. The sample taken for sequencing was PBMCs. CDR3 loop: CASGSRVLAQHF. The CDR3 DNA sequence: TGTGCCAGTGGGTCCCGGGTGCTAGCCCAGCATTTT.